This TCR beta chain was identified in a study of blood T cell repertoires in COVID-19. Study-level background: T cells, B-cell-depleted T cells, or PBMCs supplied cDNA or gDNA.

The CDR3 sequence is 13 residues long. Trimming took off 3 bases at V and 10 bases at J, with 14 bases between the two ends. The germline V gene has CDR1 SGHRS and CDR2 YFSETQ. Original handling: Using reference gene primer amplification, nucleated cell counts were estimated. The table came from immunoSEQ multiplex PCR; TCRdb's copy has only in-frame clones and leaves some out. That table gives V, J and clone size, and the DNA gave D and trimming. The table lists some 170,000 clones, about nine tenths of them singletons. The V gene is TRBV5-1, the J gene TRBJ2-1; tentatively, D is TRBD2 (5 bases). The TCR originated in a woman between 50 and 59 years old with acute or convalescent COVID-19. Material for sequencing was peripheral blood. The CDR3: CASSSRLREEQFF. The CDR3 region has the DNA TGCGCCAGCAGCTCCAGACTACGGGAAGAGCAGTTCTTC.